The rows below give T cell receptor beta chains drawn from one sample of a study of long-term antiretroviral therapy in people with HIV. Libraries were prepared by immunoSEQ multiplex PCR; TCRdb keeps only in-frame clonotypes and omits some of them. This table has 15,000 to 25,000 clones, 87% appearing once. The sample here was unsorted PBMCs, taken 2.1 years after starting antiretroviral therapy. The source of these receptors is a man aged 18 to 30 with HIV. The CDR3 runs from the conserved cysteine through the conserved F or W. A D gene is named only where the DNA matches it firmly. Rows may omit the clone size; those that give it use once, few, many or a size class.

clone_size: NA
cdr3_length: 14
v_call: TRBV9
d_call: NA
j_call: TRBJ1-1
cdr3_nt: TGTGCCAGCAGCCTAAGAGCAGGTGAGACTGAAGCTTTCTTT
cdr3_aa: CASSLRAGETEAFF

clone_size: once
cdr3_length: 19
v_call: TRBV19
d_call: NA
j_call: TRBJ2-1
cdr3_nt: TGTGCCAGTAGCACGGGTCGTGGGGGGGCCCTAAGCTCCTACAATGAGCAGTTCTTC
cdr3_aa: CASSTGRGGALSSYNEQFF

clone_size: NA
cdr3_length: 15
v_call: TRBV6-1
d_call: TRBD2
j_call: TRBJ2-3
cdr3_nt: TGTGCCAGCAGTGACTCCAGCGGGGGCACAGATACGCAGTATTTT
cdr3_aa: CASSDSSGGTDTQYF

clone_size: NA
cdr3_length: 13
v_call: TRBV6-1
d_call: TRBD2
j_call: TRBJ2-7
cdr3_nt: TGTGCCAGCAGTACCCGGGGGGGTTACGAGCAGTACTTC
cdr3_aa: CASSTRGGYEQYF

clone_size: NA
cdr3_length: 15
v_call: TRBV4-1
d_call: TRBD1
j_call: TRBJ2-1
cdr3_nt: TGCGCCAGCAGCGAACCGGGACAGGGTCCAAATGAGCAGTTCTTC
cdr3_aa: CASSEPGQGPNEQFF

clone_size: NA
cdr3_length: 15
v_call: TRBV27
d_call: NA
j_call: TRBJ1-4
cdr3_nt: TGTGCCAGCAGTCAGTCGACAGGTGCTAATGAAAAACTGTTTTTT
cdr3_aa: CASSQSTGANEKLFF

clone_size: NA
cdr3_length: 15
v_call: TRBV11-2
d_call: TRBD2
j_call: TRBJ2-5
cdr3_nt: TGTGCCAGCACCAGGGAGCGGGGGCCTCAAGAGACCCAGTACTTC
cdr3_aa: CASTRERGPQETQYF

clone_size: NA
cdr3_length: 14
v_call: TRBV6-6
d_call: NA
j_call: TRBJ1-2
cdr3_nt: TGTGCCAGCAGTTACTCCCGCAGCTCTTATGGCTACACCTTC
cdr3_aa: CASSYSRSSYGYTF

clone_size: NA
cdr3_length: 17
v_call: TRBV9
d_call: TRBD1
j_call: TRBJ1-1
cdr3_nt: TGTGCCAGCAGCGCCTCACCCCTAGACAGGGAGGACACTGAAGCTTTCTTT
cdr3_aa: CASSASPLDREDTEAFF

clone_size: NA
cdr3_length: 16
v_call: TRBV5-1
d_call: TRBD1
j_call: TRBJ2-6
cdr3_nt: TGCGCCAGCAGTTTGGTGACAGGGTCTGGGGCCAACGTCCTGACTTTC
cdr3_aa: CASSLVTGSGANVLTF

clone_size: NA
cdr3_length: 14
v_call: TRBV9
d_call: NA
j_call: TRBJ1-2
cdr3_nt: TGTGCCAGCAGCGTGGGCAGACAGTTCTATGGCTACACCTTC
cdr3_aa: CASSVGRQFYGYTF

clone_size: NA
cdr3_length: 19
v_call: TRBV4-3
d_call: TRBD1
j_call: TRBJ1-6
cdr3_nt: TGCGCCAGCAGCCAAGGATACCTGACAGGGAGGACCTATAATTCACCCCTCCACTTT
cdr3_aa: CASSQGYLTGRTYNSPLHF

clone_size: few
cdr3_length: 13
v_call: TRBV7-2
d_call: NA
j_call: TRBJ1-2
cdr3_nt: TGTGCCAGCAGCTTCGAGGGGATCTATGGCTACACCTTC
cdr3_aa: CASSFEGIYGYTF

clone_size: NA
cdr3_length: 12
v_call: TRBV5-4
d_call: TRBD1
j_call: TRBJ1-1
cdr3_nt: TGTGCCAGCAGCTTACAGGGGGCTGAAGCTTTCTTT
cdr3_aa: CASSLQGAEAFF

clone_size: NA
cdr3_length: 13
v_call: TRBV30
d_call: NA
j_call: TRBJ1-5
cdr3_nt: TGTGCCTTTACAGGGAGGGCCAATCAGCCCCAGCATTTT
cdr3_aa: CAFTGRANQPQHF

clone_size: once
cdr3_length: 15
v_call: TRBV4-1
d_call: NA
j_call: TRBJ1-4
cdr3_nt: TGCGCCAGCAGCCAAGTACAGGGAGACACGGAAAAACTGTTTTTT
cdr3_aa: CASSQVQGDTEKLFF

clone_size: NA
cdr3_length: 11
v_call: TRBV11-1
d_call: NA
j_call: TRBJ2-7
cdr3_nt: TGTGCCAGCAGCTTTAGCGTCGAGCAGTACTTC
cdr3_aa: CASSFSVEQYF

clone_size: NA
cdr3_length: 15
v_call: TRBV2
d_call: NA
j_call: TRBJ1-5
cdr3_nt: TGTGCCAGCAGTGAAATTGGACGTAGGAATCAGTCCCAGCATTTT
cdr3_aa: CASSEIGRRNQSQHF

clone_size: few
cdr3_length: 13
v_call: TRBV4-3
d_call: NA
j_call: TRBJ1-2
cdr3_nt: TGCGCCAGCAGCCGTTGGCAGGGACGTGGCTACACCTTC
cdr3_aa: CASSRWQGRGYTF

clone_size: NA
cdr3_length: 15
v_call: TRBV28
d_call: NA
j_call: TRBJ2-5
cdr3_nt: TGTGCCAGCAGTTCCGGACAGCGAGGTAAAGAGACCCAGTACTTC
cdr3_aa: CASSSGQRGKETQYF